This T cell receptor (beta chain) was found in a study of early stage breast cancer tumors. TCRdb keeps only in-frame clones here, not all; method: immunoSEQ multiplex PCR. The sample includes tens of thousands of clones, 76% seen only once; the top ten take 28%. CDR1 and CDR2 from the germline V gene are LNHDA and SQIVND (reference sequence). The CDR3 is 18 amino acids. Trimming removed 2 bases from V and 4 bases from J; junction bases left unmatched: 15. The clonotype originates from a person between 55 and 69 years old with breast cancer. This chain uses TRBV19 with TRBJ1-2; 8 nucleotides agree with TRBD1. Material for sequencing was blood. Here the CDR3 DNA reads TGTGCCAGTAGTATACCGGGGACAGGCCAACTAACCGTCTATGGCTACACCTTC. The encoded protein is CASSIPGTGQLTVYGYTF.